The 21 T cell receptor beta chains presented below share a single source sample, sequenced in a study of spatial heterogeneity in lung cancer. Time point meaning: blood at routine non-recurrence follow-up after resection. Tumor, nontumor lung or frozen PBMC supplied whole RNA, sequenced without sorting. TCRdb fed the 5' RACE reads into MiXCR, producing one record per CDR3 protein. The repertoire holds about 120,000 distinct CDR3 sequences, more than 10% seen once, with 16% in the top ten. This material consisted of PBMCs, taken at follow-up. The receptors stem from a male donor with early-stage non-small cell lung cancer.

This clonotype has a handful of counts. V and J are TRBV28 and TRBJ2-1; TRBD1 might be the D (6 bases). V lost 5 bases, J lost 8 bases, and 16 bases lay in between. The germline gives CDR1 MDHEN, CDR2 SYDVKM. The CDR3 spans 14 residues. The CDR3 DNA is TGTGCCAGCAGTCCTCCAGGGGCTTACTATGAGCAGTTCTTC. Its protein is CASSPPGAYYEQFF.

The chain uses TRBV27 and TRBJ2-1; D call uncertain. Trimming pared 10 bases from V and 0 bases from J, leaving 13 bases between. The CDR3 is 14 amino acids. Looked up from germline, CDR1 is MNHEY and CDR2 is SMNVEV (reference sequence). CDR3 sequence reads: CATHGRNSYNEQFF. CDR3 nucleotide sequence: TGTGCCACCCACGGGCGAAACTCCTACAATGAGCAGTTCTTC.

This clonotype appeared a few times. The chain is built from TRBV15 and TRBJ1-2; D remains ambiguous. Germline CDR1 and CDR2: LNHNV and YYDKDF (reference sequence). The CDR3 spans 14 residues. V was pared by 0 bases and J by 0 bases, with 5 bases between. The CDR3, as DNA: TGTGCCACCAGCAGAGAAGGAGCTAACTATGGCTACACCTTC. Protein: CATSREGANYGYTF. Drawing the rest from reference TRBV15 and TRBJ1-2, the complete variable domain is DAMVIQNPRYQVTQFGKPVTLSCSQTLNHNVMYWYQQKSSQAPKLLFHYYDKDFNNEADTPDNFQSRRPNTSFCFLDIRSPGLGDTAMYLCATSREGANYGYTFGSGTRLTVV.

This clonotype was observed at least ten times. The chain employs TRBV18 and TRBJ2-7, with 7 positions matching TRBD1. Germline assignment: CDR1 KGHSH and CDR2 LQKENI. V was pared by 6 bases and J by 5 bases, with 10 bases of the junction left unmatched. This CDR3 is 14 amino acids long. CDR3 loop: CASSPSGQIHEQYF. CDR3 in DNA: TGTGCCAGCTCTCCCTCGGGACAGATCCACGAGCAGTACTTC.

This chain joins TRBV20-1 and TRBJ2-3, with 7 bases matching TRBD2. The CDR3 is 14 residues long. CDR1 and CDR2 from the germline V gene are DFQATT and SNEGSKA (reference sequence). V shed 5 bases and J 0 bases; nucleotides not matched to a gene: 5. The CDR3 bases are TGCAGTGCTGTTAGCGGGCTAAGCACAGATACGCAGTATTTT. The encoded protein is CSAVSGLSTDTQYF.

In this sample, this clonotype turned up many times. In nucleotides, the CDR3 is TGTGCCAGCAGGTATCTGGGGGAGGAAAATGGCTACACCTTC. Its protein is CASRYLGEENGYTF. The chain carries TRBV27 and TRBJ1-2; TRBD1 is a possible D gene (5 bases). The V gene's germline CDR1 is MNHEY and CDR2 SMNVEV (reference sequence). This CDR3 has 14 residues. V lost 6 bases and J 6 bases, leaving 17 bases between the germline ends.

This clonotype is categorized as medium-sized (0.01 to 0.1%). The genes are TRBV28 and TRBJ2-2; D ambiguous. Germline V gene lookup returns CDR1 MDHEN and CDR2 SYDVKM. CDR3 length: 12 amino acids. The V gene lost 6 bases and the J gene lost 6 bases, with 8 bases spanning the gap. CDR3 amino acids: CASSPLSGELFF. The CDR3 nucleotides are TGTGCCAGCAGCCCGTTGTCCGGGGAGCTGTTTTTT.

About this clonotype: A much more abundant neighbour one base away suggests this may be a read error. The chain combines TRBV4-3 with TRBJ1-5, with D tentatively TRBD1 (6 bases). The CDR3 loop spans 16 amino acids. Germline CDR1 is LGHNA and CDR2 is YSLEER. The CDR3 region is CASSRAWGAGNRPQHF. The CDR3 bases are TGCGCCAGCTCCCGGGCGTGGGGGGCAGGCAATCGGCCCCAGCATTTT.

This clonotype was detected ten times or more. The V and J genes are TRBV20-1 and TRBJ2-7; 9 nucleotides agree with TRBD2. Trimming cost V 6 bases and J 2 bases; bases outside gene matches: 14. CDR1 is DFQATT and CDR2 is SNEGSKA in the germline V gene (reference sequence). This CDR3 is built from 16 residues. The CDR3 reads CSAPSLAGFQPYEQYF. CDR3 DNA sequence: TGCAGTGCGCCGTCCCTAGCGGGGTTCCAACCCTACGAGCAGTACTTC.

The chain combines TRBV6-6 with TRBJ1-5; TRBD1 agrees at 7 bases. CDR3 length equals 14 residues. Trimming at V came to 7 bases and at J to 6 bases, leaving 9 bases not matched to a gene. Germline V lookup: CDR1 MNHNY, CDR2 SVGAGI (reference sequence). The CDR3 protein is CASKDKGAGQPQHF. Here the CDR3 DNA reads TGTGCCAGCAAGGATAAGGGGGCAGGTCAGCCCCAGCATTTT.

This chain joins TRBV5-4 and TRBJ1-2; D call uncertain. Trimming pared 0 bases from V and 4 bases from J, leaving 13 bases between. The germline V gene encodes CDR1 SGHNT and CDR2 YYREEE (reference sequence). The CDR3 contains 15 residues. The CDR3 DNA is TGTGCCAGCAGCTTGGATCGGGAGGTTATCTATGGCTACACCTTC. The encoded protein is CASSLDREVIYGYTF.

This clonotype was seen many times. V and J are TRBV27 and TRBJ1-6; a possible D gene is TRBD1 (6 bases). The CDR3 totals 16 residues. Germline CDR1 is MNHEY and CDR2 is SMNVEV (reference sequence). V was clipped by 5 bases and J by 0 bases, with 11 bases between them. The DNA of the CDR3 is TGTGCCAGCAGTCGACAGGCGAGCTCCTATAATTCACCCCTCCACTTT. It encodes CASSRQASSYNSPLHF.

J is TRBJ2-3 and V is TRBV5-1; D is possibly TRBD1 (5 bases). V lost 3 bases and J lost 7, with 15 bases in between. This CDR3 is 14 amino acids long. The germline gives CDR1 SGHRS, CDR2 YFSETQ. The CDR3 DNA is TGCGCCAGCAGCTCGAAACAGACAGTAAATACGCAGTATTTT. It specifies CASSSKQTVNTQYF.

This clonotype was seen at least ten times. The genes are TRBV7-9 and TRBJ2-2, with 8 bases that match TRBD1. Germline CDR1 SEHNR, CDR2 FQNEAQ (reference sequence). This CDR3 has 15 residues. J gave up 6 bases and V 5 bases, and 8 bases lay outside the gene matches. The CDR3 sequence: CASSTRTGRAGELFF. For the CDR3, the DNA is TGTGCCAGCAGCACCCGGACAGGGCGGGCCGGGGAGCTGTTTTTT. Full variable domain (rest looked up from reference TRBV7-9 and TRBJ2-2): DTGVSQNPRHKITKRGQNVTFRCDPISEHNRLYWYRQTLGQGPEFLTYFQNEAQLEKSRLLSDRFSAERPKGSFSTLEIQRTEQGDSAMYLCASSTRTGRAGELFFGEGSRLTVL.

CDR3 loop: CASSQFWTPSNQPQHF. As DNA, the CDR3 is TGTGCCAGCAGCCAATTCTGGACACCCAGCAATCAGCCCCAGCATTTT. The V and J genes are TRBV5-6 and TRBJ1-5; tentative D call: TRBD1 (5 bases). Germline V lookup: CDR1 SGHDT, CDR2 YYEEEE. This CDR3 is 16 amino acids long. Trimming removed 4 bases at V and 1 base at J, with 15 bases between.

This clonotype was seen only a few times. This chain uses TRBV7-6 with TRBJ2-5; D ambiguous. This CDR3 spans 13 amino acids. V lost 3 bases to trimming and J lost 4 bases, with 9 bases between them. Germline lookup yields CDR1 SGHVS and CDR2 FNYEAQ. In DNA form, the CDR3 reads TGTGCCAGCAGCTTTCAGCCTGGAGAGACCCAGTACTTC. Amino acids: CASSFQPGETQYF.

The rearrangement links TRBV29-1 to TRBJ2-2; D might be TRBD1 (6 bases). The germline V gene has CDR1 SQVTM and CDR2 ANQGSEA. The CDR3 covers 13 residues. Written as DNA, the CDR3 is TGCAGTGGGGGACACCCGAACACCGGGGAGCTGTTTTTT. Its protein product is CSGGHPNTGELFF.

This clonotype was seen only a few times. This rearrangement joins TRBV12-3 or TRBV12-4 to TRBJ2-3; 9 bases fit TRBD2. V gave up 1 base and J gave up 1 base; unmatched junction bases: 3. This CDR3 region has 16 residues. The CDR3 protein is CASSLVAGAGTDTQYF. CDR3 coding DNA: TGTGCCAGCAGTTTAGTAGCGGGGGCCGGCACAGATACGCAGTATTTT.

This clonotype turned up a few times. CDR3 amino acids: CASSQTGGTEAFF. DNA of the CDR3: TGCGCCAGCAGCCAGACAGGGGGTACTGAAGCTTTCTTT. This sequence joins TRBV5-1 and TRBJ1-1; 9 nucleotides match TRBD1. This CDR3 comprises 13 residues. Germline assignment: CDR1 SGHRS and CDR2 YFSETQ. Trimming cost V 4 bases and J 5 bases; bases outside gene matches: 3.

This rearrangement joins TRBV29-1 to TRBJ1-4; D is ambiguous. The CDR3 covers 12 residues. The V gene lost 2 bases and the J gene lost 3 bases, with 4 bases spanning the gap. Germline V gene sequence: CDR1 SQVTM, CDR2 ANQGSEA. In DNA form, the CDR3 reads TGCAGCGTTGAAACCCCTAATGAAAAACTGTTTTTT. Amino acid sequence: CSVETPNEKLFF.

CDR3 protein: CASSGTQGAGDEQFF. The CDR3 DNA follows: TGTGCCAGCAGCGGTACACAGGGGGCCGGGGATGAGCAGTTCTTC. This sequence joins TRBV7-3 and TRBJ2-1, with TRBD1 matching 9 bases. There are 15 residues in the CDR3. CDR1 and CDR2 (germline): SGHTA, FQGTGA. V trimming: 5 bases; J trimming: 8 bases; junction bases outside the gene matches: 10.